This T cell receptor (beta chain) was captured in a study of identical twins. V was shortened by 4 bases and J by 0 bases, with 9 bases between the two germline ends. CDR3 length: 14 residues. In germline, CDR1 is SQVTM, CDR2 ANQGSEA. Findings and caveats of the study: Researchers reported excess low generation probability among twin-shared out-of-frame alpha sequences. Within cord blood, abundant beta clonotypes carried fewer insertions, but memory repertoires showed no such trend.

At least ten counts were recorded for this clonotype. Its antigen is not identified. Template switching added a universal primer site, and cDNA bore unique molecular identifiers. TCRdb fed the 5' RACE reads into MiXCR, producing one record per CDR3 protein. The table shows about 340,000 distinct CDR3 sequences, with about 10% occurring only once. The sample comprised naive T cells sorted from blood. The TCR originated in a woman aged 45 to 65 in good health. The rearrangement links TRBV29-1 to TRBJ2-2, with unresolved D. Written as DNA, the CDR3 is TGCAGCGTTGTGGGCGGTTCGAACACCGGGGAGCTGTTTTTT. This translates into CSVVGGSNTGELFF.